This T cell receptor beta chain was obtained from a study of cytomegalovirus exposure and HLA in healthy donors. The V end was cut by 7 bases, the J end by 0 bases, with 27 bases between. The CDR3 spans 19 residues. From germline, CDR1 is MNHEY and CDR2 SMNVEV (reference sequence). A remark on this clone: Antigen specificity is unknown.

Study results and limitations: TRBV6-2, TRBV6-3 and other indistinguishable V segments were excluded. Available immune exposure information covered CMV serostatus only.

PCR involved 60 Vbeta and 13 Jbeta primers. The data were produced by immunoSEQ multiplex PCR, yet TCRdb's version contains in-frame clones alone and is incomplete. This sample has more than 90,000 clones, with around 77% found just once. The chain carries TRBV27 and TRBJ1-1; possible D gene TRBD1, 6 bases. The source material was PBMCs. This TCR derives from a female donor in good health and CMV-seronegative. The CDR3 DNA reads TGTGCCAGCATTTTTTACAGGAATCTGGACAGAGTTGTGAACACTGAAGCTTTCTTT. Amino acid sequence: CASIFYRNLDRVVNTEAFF.